One sample yielded the 14 T cell receptor beta chains listed below, sequenced in a study of blood T cell repertoires in COVID-19. Profiled with immunoSEQ multiplex PCR; TCRdb holds only in-frame clones, not every one. Counted here are some 350,000 clones, 80% to 90% occurring once; the ten biggest clones make up roughly 1%. Sequenced material: PBMCs or T cells enriched from blood (not recorded which). These receptors all stem from a man between 18 and 29 years old who had recovered from COVID-19.

V and J are TRBV5-4 and TRBJ1-2, with D perhaps matching TRBD1 (6 bases). CDR1 and CDR2 (germline): SGHNT, YYREEE (reference sequence). V was cut by 5 bases and J by 2 bases, with 10 bases left in between. The CDR3 has 13 residues. The CDR3 DNA is TGTGCCAGCAGGCGACAGGAGAACTATGGCTACACCTTC. It translates to CASRRQENYGYTF.

The rearrangement joins TRBV30 to TRBJ2-1, with 7 bases matching TRBD2. The CDR3 runs to 13 residues. Germline-derived CDR1 and CDR2 are GTSNPN and SVGIG (reference sequence). V lost 3 bases and J lost 9; bases outside the gene matches: 8. The CDR3 nucleotides are TGTGCCTGGAGCCGCGGACTAGGGTCTGAGCAGTTCTTC. Its protein product is CAWSRGLGSEQFF. Together with reference TRBV30 and TRBJ2-1, the CDR3 gives the full variable domain: SQTIHQWPATLVQPVGSPLSLECTVEGTSNPNLYWYRQAAGRGLQLLFYSVGIGQISSEVPQNLSASRPQDRQFILSSKKLLLSDSGFYLCAWSRGLGSEQFFGPGTRLTVL.

The V gene is TRBV4-3, the J gene TRBJ2-3; weak D call: TRBD2 (6 bases). Germline CDR1 LGHNA, CDR2 YSLEER. CDR3 length: 17 amino acids. Trimming shortened V by 2 bases and J by 2 bases, and 17 bases separated the two germline ends. CDR3 in DNA: TGCGCCAGCAGCCAAAGCCCGGGAGTCCCTTACACAGATACGCAGTATTTT. Its translation: CASSQSPGVPYTDTQYF.

CDR3 loop: CASSLAGTSGAGELFF. DNA for the CDR3: TGTGCCAGCAGCTTAGCCGGGACTAGCGGGGCCGGGGAGCTGTTTTTT. This rearrangement joins TRBV7-9 to TRBJ2-2; 13 nucleotides agree with TRBD2. Germline V CDR1 and CDR2: SEHNR, FQNEAQ (reference sequence). The CDR3 extends over 16 amino acids. Unmatched junction bases numbered 1, after V lost 0 bases and J lost 6 bases.

This clone was found once. The chain uses TRBV9 and TRBJ1-4; 8 nucleotides match TRBD1. Trimming cost V 3 bases and J 5 bases; bases outside gene matches: 15. The CDR3 is 18 residues long. Germline V lookup: CDR1 SGDLS, CDR2 YYNGEE. CDR3 loop: CASSARGDRSTRNEKLFF. DNA for the CDR3: TGTGCCAGCAGCGCGAGGGGGGACAGGTCGACGAGGAATGAAAAACTGTTTTTT.

The chain is built from TRBV18 and TRBJ1-1; possibly TRBD1 for D (6 bases). CDR3 length: 13 amino acids. CDR1 KGHSH and CDR2 LQKENI come from the germline V gene. V was trimmed by 3 bases and J by 6 bases, leaving 11 bases between them. The CDR3, as DNA: TGTGCCAGCTCACCCAGGGGACACGCTGAAGCTTTCTTT. It specifies CASSPRGHAEAFF.

The rearrangement links TRBV9 to TRBJ1-6, with D maybe TRBD1 (5 bases). V lost 1 base and J 6 bases, leaving 8 bases between the germline ends. This CDR3 region has 14 residues. Germline V gives CDR1 SGDLS, CDR2 YYNGEE. CDR3: CASSVTQVNSPLHF. The CDR3 coding sequence is TGTGCCAGCAGCGTAACACAGGTTAATTCACCCCTCCACTTT.

The chain recombines TRBV28 with TRBJ1-3; D not certain. This CDR3 region has 16 residues. Trimming took off 5 bases at V and 0 bases at J, with 14 bases between the two ends. CDR1 and CDR2 (germline): MDHEN, SYDVKM. CDR3 sequence reads: CASSHRAGFSGNTIYF. The CDR3 nucleotides read TGTGCCAGCAGTCACCGAGCGGGCTTCTCTGGAAACACCATATATTTT.

The chain carries TRBV18 and TRBJ1-1; 9 bases agree with TRBD1. The length of the CDR3 is 16 residues. J was trimmed by 1 base and V by 5 bases; bases with no gene match: 8. The germline gives CDR1 KGHSH, CDR2 LQKENI. CDR3 DNA sequence: TGTGCCAGCTCATACACGGGACAGGGAGAGAACACTGAAGCTTTCTTT. Protein sequence: CASSYTGQGENTEAFF.

The rearrangement joins TRBV28 to TRBJ2-5, with TRBD1 matching 10 bases. The CDR3 totals 14 residues. The J segment lost 9 bases and the V segment lost 5 bases, leaving 9 bases of the junction unmatched. The germline V gene has CDR1 MDHEN and CDR2 SYDVKM. DNA of the CDR3: TGTGCCAGCAGTGGCCGGGACAGGGGCGGGTCCCAGTACTTC. This sequence encodes CASSGRDRGGSQYF.

This clone came up many times. The chain uses TRBV12-5 and TRBJ1-5, with 8 bases identical to TRBD1. V was clipped by 0 bases and J by 4 bases; unmatched bases: 5. CDR3 length: 16 amino acids. Germline V gene sequence: CDR1 LGHNT, CDR2 FRNRAP. As DNA, the CDR3 is TGTGCTAGTGGTTTGGTCGGACAGGGCCGAAATCAGCCCCAGCATTTT. Amino acids: CASGLVGQGRNQPQHF.

The rearrangement uses TRBV6-5 and TRBJ2-4, with a weak D call TRBD2 (7 bases). The germline V gene has CDR1 MNHEY and CDR2 SVGAGI. The CDR3 totals 15 residues. V lost 7 bases and J 4 bases, leaving 17 bases between the germline ends. Here the CDR3 reads CASMGGGAPKNIQYF. CDR3 nucleotides: TGTGCCAGCATGGGAGGGGGGGCCCCAAAAAACATTCAGTACTTC.

This clone was counted ten times or more. This chain links TRBV5-6 with TRBJ2-7, with D possibly being TRBD2 (5 bases). The V gene's germline CDR1 is SGHDT and CDR2 YYEEEE. The CDR3 covers 14 residues. The ends were cut back, 0 bases at V and 7 bases at J, with 14 bases in the middle. The chain's CDR3 is CASSLAAGKKEQYF. DNA of the CDR3: TGTGCCAGCAGCTTGGCCGCCGGGAAGAAAGAGCAGTACTTC.

V is TRBV19 and J is TRBJ2-5; 7 nucleotides line up with TRBD1. After removal of 0 bases from V and 5 bases from J, the junction contained 0 bases not matched to a gene. This CDR3 region has 13 residues. Germline values: CDR1 LNHDA, CDR2 SQIVND (reference sequence). The CDR3 DNA sequence: TGTGCCAGTAGTATAGAACAGGGGGAGACCCAGTACTTC. It translates to CASSIEQGETQYF.